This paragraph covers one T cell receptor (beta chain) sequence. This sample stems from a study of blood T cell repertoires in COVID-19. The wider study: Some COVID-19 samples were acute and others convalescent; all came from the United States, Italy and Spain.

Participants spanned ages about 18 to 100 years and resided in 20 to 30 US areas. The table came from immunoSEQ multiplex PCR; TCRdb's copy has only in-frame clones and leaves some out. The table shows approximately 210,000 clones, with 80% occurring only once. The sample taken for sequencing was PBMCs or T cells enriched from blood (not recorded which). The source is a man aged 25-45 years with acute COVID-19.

The CDR3 bases are TGTGCCAGTAAGGGGATTTGGAATCAGCCCCAGCATTTT. Protein sequence: CASKGIWNQPQHF. The chain combines TRBV19 with TRBJ1-5, with D possibly TRBD1 on 5 matching bases. Germline-derived CDR1 and CDR2 are LNHDA and SQIVND (reference sequence). The length of the CDR3 is 13 residues. The V end lost 7 bases, the J end lost 4 bases, and 11 bases lay between the germline ends.